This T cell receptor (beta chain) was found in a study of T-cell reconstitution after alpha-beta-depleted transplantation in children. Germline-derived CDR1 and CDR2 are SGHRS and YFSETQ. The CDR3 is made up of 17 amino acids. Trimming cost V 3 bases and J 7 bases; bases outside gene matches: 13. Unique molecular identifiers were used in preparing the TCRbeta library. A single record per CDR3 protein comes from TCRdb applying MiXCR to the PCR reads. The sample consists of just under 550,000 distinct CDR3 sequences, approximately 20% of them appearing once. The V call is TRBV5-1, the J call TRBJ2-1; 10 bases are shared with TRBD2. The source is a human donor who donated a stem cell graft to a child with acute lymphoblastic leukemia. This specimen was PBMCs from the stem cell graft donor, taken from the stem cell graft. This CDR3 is CASSWRKRSGRPNEQFF. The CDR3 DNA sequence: TGCGCCAGCAGCTGGCGTAAGCGTAGCGGGAGGCCTAATGAGCAGTTCTTC. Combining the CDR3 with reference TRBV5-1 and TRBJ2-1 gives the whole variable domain KAGVTQTPRYLIKTRGQQVTLSCSPISGHRSVSWYQQTPGQGLQFLFEYFSETQRNKGNFPGRFSGRQFSNSRSEMNVSTLELGDSALYLCASSWRKRSGRPNEQFFGPGTRLTVL.